Listed here is a single TCR beta chain. Its antigen specificity is not known. Per-base qualities were not stored, and no clone one base away is much larger. Preparation of the library involved the immunoSEQ multiplex PCR assay. For most patients, genomic DNA was subjected to high-throughput TCR-beta CDR3 sequencing by Adaptive Biotechnologies. Per the original workflow: TCR sequencing data were retrieved from Adaptive's ImmunoSEQ software for 15 to 20 patients, whereas three other patients were processed with MiXCR and VDJtools. CDR3 nucleotide sequences shared by donor and recipient were removed because the origin of these sequences could not be assigned. To be classed as alloreactive, a clone needed at least 2-fold expansion over unstimulated cells and a minimum CFSE-low frequency of 0.002% (template counts) or 0.001% (read counts). Mappable clones were those detected in sequenced pre-transplant spleen, lymph node, or MLR CFSE-low populations of the donor or recipient. The cumulative frequency of alloreactive clones was calculated as a percentage of all sequences, weighted by copy number. The clones in this table, taken by TCRdb from immuneACCESS, are in-frame only. Not every clone is retained; where verified, under half of the shortfall comes from an unresolved V gene, and the cause of the rest is unknown. The DNA was the basis for D and trimming; V, J and clone size are from that table. Present in this sample are tens of thousands of clones, around 94% of which were seen just once. The ten top clones hold approximately 0.71% of the sample.

Blood samples were collected up to 4 times in the first month after transplant and then at least monthly when available. CDR1 and CDR2, per the germline V gene, are MDHEN and SYDVKM. V gives up 6 bases and J gives up 4 bases, and the segment between their germline ends measures 18 bases. Taken from cysteine to phenylalanine, the CDR3 has 15 residues. Solely the CDR3 DNA is kept, with 45 bases framed from the first base. The sample belongs to a study of graft-versus-host responses after intestinal transplantation (dated by TCRdb to about 2021). As for the study more broadly: Multivisceral, liver-intestinal, or isolated intestinal transplants were received by the recipients. All recipients received anti-thymocyte globulin induction followed by maintenance tacrolimus and steroids for two to four years. A cohort of some 24 intestinal transplant recipients, including one retransplant, was enrolled, and a few patients lacking pretransplant specimens were excluded. Donor T cell macrochimerism was defined as a peak of at least 4% donor T cells among recipient peripheral blood mononuclear cells. Samples from three later patients were sequenced in-house on an Illumina MiSeq with MiXCR processing rather than by the commercial service. Alloreactive clones were identified by sequencing pre-transplant mixed lymphocyte reaction products and comparing them with unstimulated pre-transplant donor and recipient T cells. Bulk TCR-beta CDR3 sequencing was used to track graft-versus-host and host-versus-graft alloreactive T cell clones in the graft, circulation and bone marrow after intestinal transplantation. Study-wide findings and limitations: GvH clones turned up in recipient bone marrow, with some appearing earlier in ileal mucosa or blood, a pattern consistent with an intestinal mucosal origin. Peak levels of circulating GvH clones were associated with declines in HvG clones early after transplant. In patients with donor T cell macrochimerism, the allografts had high GvH to HvG T cell clonal ratios. Conclusions were limited by the relatively low number and heterogeneity of intestinal transplant patients.

The input for sequencing was PBMCs, taken 16 days after intestinal transplant. The source of this sequence is a human patient who received an intestinal transplant, so some T cells may come from the graft donor. Here the chain combines TRBV28 and TRBJ1-2, with a weak D call of TRBD1 (6 bases match). This receptor carries the CDR3 CASRGGQGNGYGYTF. DNA sequence: TGTGCCAGCAGGGGGGGGCAGGGGAATGGCTATGGCTACACCTTC.